This T cell receptor beta chain was found in a study of beta chain features in type 1 diabetes. Study results and limitations: Among patients with Type 1 diabetes, TCRB CDR3s were moderately but significantly shorter in every one of the four CD4+ subsets. For patients, the naive, central memory and Treg TCRB repertoires appeared more alike than for healthy donors. PCR might pick shorter templates more often, in the same way for patients and controls.

Comment on this clone: Its specificity is not known.

Of the isolated RNA, all was reverse transcribed, and so the sequenced material was expressed TCRB transcripts. Produced via immunoSEQ multiplex PCR; TCRdb's table is partial and in-frame only. The sample holds some 350,000 clones, 13% seen once. The sequence came from a woman between 18 and 29 years old with type 1 diabetes. Material: naive CD4+ T cells from blood.

CDR3 sequence (DNA): TGTGCCAGCAGCCTCCAAGGGACAGGACAAGAGACCCAGTACTTC. It codes for CASSLQGTGQETQYF. This chain connects TRBV5-4 to TRBJ2-5; 8 bases match TRBD1. The CDR3 runs to 15 residues. V shed 4 bases and J 2 bases; nucleotides not matched to a gene: 7. Per the germline V gene, CDR1 is SGHNT and CDR2 is YYREEE (reference sequence).